The rows below give T cell receptor beta chains drawn from one sample of a study of T cell responses to AZD1222 COVID-19 vaccine. TCRdb's copy holds only in-frame clones and misses some; the assay was immunoSEQ multiplex PCR. This sample has 75,000 to 100,000 clones, with around 87% found just once. This sample comprised peripheral blood, obtained on day 0 of AZD1222 vaccination. The receptors shown here come from an adult in good health. Each CDR3 is given with its conserved first and last residue. The D gene is left open where the match is weak. Expanded clones get a size class; other rows say once, few or many, or leave the size out.

d_call j_call clone_size v_call cdr3_nt cdr3_aa
- TRBJ1-2 - TRBV14 TGTGCCAGCAGCGGGACAAGTCTAGACGGATACACCTTC CASSGTSLDGYTF
TRBD2 TRBJ2-6 - TRBV7-6 TGTGCCAGCAGGAGGGTAGCGGGAGGTTTCCAGGGCTCTGGGGCCAACGTCCTGACTTTC CASRRVAGGFQGSGANVLTF
TRBD2 TRBJ2-1 - TRBV30 TGTGCCTGGACCCCGGGACTAATTACTGAGCAGTTCTTC CAWTPGLITEQFF
TRBD2 TRBJ2-1 - TRBV10-1 TGCGCCAGCAGTGATAGCGGGTTGTACAATGAGCAGTTCTTC CASSDSGLYNEQFF
- TRBJ2-6 - TRBV28 TGTGCCAGCAGGAGGACTGGCTCTGGGGCCAACGTCCTGACTTTC CASRRTGSGANVLTF
- TRBJ2-1 - TRBV5-4 TGTGCCAGCAGCTTGCTTGGGCGCTCCTACAATGAGCAGTTCTTC CASSLLGRSYNEQFF
TRBD1 TRBJ1-4 - TRBV14 TGTGCCAGCGCGGGACAGGGGGTGCAAAAACTGTTTTTT CASAGQGVQKLFF
- TRBJ1-2 few TRBV7-9 TGTGCCAGCAGCTTAGCAGGCGGAAACTATGGCTACACCTTC CASSLAGGNYGYTF
TRBD1 TRBJ1-3 - TRBV19 TGTGCCAGTAGTAGGACAGGCCGGGACACCATATATTTT CASSRTGRDTIYF
TRBD2 TRBJ2-3 - TRBV5-4 TGTGCCAGCACCAGCCCTGCGGGAGACACAGATACGCAGTATTTT CASTSPAGDTDTQYF
TRBD2 TRBJ2-1 once TRBV19 TGTGCCAGTAGAAGCGGGAGTTTTCGCAATGAGCAGTTCTTC CASRSGSFRNEQFF
- TRBJ2-1 - TRBV19 TGTGCCAGTAGTATTGCCGACAATGAGCAGTTCTTC CASSIADNEQFF
- TRBJ1-6 - TRBV2 TGTGCCAGCAGTGAAAGTTTAGGGCTCATCGGGGATTCACCCCTCCACTTT CASSESLGLIGDSPLHF
TRBD1 TRBJ2-7 - TRBV19 TGTGCCAGTAGGAGCCCGGGACAGGGGACCTACGAGCAGTACTTC CASRSPGQGTYEQYF
- TRBJ2-1 - TRBV7-9 TGTGCCAGCAGCACCCTGACAGGACCGCATTACAATGAGCAGTTCTTC CASSTLTGPHYNEQFF
- TRBJ1-2 - TRBV19 TGTGCCAGTAGGCTATCCGCACCGGAAAGGCCCGCTAACTATGGCTACACCTTC CASRLSAPERPANYGYTF
TRBD1 TRBJ1-1 - TRBV6-2/TRBV6-3 TGTGCCAGCAGTTACGGGCCTACAGGGGCCGCTTTCTTT CASSYGPTGAAFF
TRBD1 TRBJ2-2 - TRBV6-6 TGTGCCAGCAGTTACCAGGGGGCCATCGGGGAGCTGTTTTTT CASSYQGAIGELFF
TRBD1 TRBJ1-5 - TRBV5-1 TGCGCCAGCAGCCCAGGCAGGGGGCCGAATCAGCCCCAGCATTTT CASSPGRGPNQPQHF
- TRBJ2-2 - TRBV19 TGTGCCAGTAGTATTACAAGCTGGAACACCGGGGAGCTGTTTTTT CASSITSWNTGELFF
TRBD2 TRBJ2-3 - TRBV4-3 TGCGCCAGCAGCCAAGATTGGGCTAGCGGGATTGCGGATACGCAGTATTTT CASSQDWASGIADTQYF
- TRBJ1-3 - TRBV6-5 TGTGCCAGCAGTAGGACGGCTAGCTCTGGAAACACCATATATTTT CASSRTASSGNTIYF
TRBD1 TRBJ2-1 - TRBV7-9 TGTGCCAGCAGCTTAAGGACAGGGGGCTCCTACAATGAGCAGTTCTTC CASSLRTGGSYNEQFF
TRBD1 TRBJ1-4 - TRBV5-1 TGCGCCAGCAGCGGCGGGACAGGGAATGAAAAACTGTTTTTT CASSGGTGNEKLFF
- TRBJ1-5 - TRBV6-5 TGTGCCAGCAGTTTTCAGGTTAGCAATCAGCCCCAGCATTTT CASSFQVSNQPQHF
TRBD2 TRBJ2-1 - TRBV2 TGTGCCAGCAGTGGTTTAAGCGGGAGGTCCTACAATGAGCAGTTCTTC CASSGLSGRSYNEQFF
- TRBJ2-3 - TRBV5-4 TGTGCCAGCAATGGACGAGGGGGTACGCAGTATTTT CASNGRGGTQYF
- TRBJ1-6 - TRBV27 TGTGCCAGCCTCCCCTTGGGGCAGAATAATTCACCCCTCCACTTT CASLPLGQNNSPLHF
TRBD2 TRBJ2-5 - TRBV5-1 TGCGCCAGCAGCTGGTCCGGGGGGGACCAAGAGACCCAGTACTTC CASSWSGGDQETQYF
- TRBJ1-1 once TRBV12-3/TRBV12-4 TGTGCCAGCAGTTTAGCGCCGGGTACAGCTTTCTTT CASSLAPGTAFF
- TRBJ1-5 - TRBV5-1 TGCGCCAGCAGCCTCCCGGGGCCCAATCAGCCCCAGCATTTT CASSLPGPNQPQHF
- TRBJ1-2 few TRBV12-3/TRBV12-4 TGTGCCAGCAGTTTGCGGTCTGGCTACACCTTC CASSLRSGYTF
- TRBJ1-3 - TRBV30 TGTGCCTGGAGTGTAGAACCAGACCTCTCTGGAAACACCATATATTTT CAWSVEPDLSGNTIYF
TRBD1 TRBJ1-4 - TRBV5-1 TGCGCCAGCAGCTTGGGACAGGGAGATAAAAAACTGTTTTTT CASSLGQGDKKLFF
- TRBJ2-7 medium-sized TRBV3-1/TRBV3-2 TGTGCCAGCAGCCAAGATCACTCCCAGTACTTC CASSQDHSQYF
- TRBJ2-7 - TRBV28 TGTGCCAGCAGTTTAATGGTTTCCCCCCTGGACTTC CASSLMVSPLDF
- TRBJ2-7 - TRBV9 TGTGCCAGCAGCGTCCAGGTGGGGACCACCTACGAGCAGTACTTC CASSVQVGTTYEQYF
- TRBJ2-7 - TRBV10-3 TGTGCCATCAGTGAGGGTTACGAGCAGTACTTC CAISEGYEQYF
TRBD2 TRBJ2-5 once TRBV7-7 TGTGCTAGCAGCGAGAGCGGGGAAAGAGGAGAGACCCAGTACTTC CASSESGERGETQYF
- TRBJ1-3 - TRBV28 TGTGCCAGCAGGGAAGGAAACACCATATATTTT CASREGNTIYF
TRBD1 TRBJ1-2 - TRBV28 TGTGCCAGCAGCCTGGGACAGGTAATCAACTATGGCTACACCTTC CASSLGQVINYGYTF
TRBD1 TRBJ1-1 - TRBV4-1 TGCGCCAGCAGCCAAGATCAGGGGGGGACTGAAGCTTTCTTT CASSQDQGGTEAFF
- TRBJ2-7 - TRBV7-9 TGTGCCAGCAGCTTTGACGGTTCCTACGAGCAGTACTTC CASSFDGSYEQYF
- TRBJ1-6 - TRBV2 TGTGCCAGCAGTGAAATGTTGGTTTCACCCCTCCACTTT CASSEMLVSPLHF
- TRBJ2-7 - TRBV4-2 TGTGCCAGCAGCCTCCGGGATATCGGCTACGAGCAGTACTTC CASSLRDIGYEQYF
- TRBJ1-4 - TRBV28 TGTGCCAGCATTCCTGGTGGGGACAATGAAAAACTGTTTTTT CASIPGGDNEKLFF
TRBD1 TRBJ2-5 - TRBV19 TGTGCCAGTAGTACCCGGGACAGGGGTGTCCAAGAGACCCAGTACTTC CASSTRDRGVQETQYF
- TRBJ2-1 - TRBV29-1 TGCAGCGTTGAAAAGAGCTCCTACAATGAGCAGTTCTTC CSVEKSSYNEQFF
TRBD2 TRBJ2-7 - TRBV20-1 TGCAGTGCTAGTCACCCGGGACTAGGTCTCGAGCAGTACTTC CSASHPGLGLEQYF
TRBD1 TRBJ2-4 - TRBV5-4 TGTGCCAGCAGCTCCAGACAGGGGGAAAACATTCAGTACTTC CASSSRQGENIQYF